This T cell receptor (beta chain) was recorded in a study of blood T cell repertoires in COVID-19. About the research overall: Sources were T cells, B-cell-depleted T cells, or PBMCs; the material itself was cDNA or gDNA.

Original processing methods: Reference gene primers were amplified, and this amplification served to estimate nucleated cell counts. Repertoires were generated with immunoSEQ multiplex PCR, while TCRdb's copy carries only in-frame clones and drops some. V and J calls and clone size are as listed in that table; D and trimming were resolved from the DNA. Among 250,000 to 300,000 clones, roughly 86% were seen once, and the ten largest hold about 2%. The CDR3 runs 17 residues. The J segment lost 1 base and the V segment lost 3 bases, leaving 4 bases of the junction unmatched. Germline-derived CDR1 and CDR2 are ENHRY and SYGVKD.

The chain is built from TRBV10-3 and TRBJ2-3, with 13 nucleotides matching TRBD2. The sequencing input was PBMCs or T cells enriched from blood (not recorded which). The TCR sequence derives from a woman aged 55-69 years who had recovered from COVID-19. The CDR3 bases are TGTGCCATCAGTGAACTAGCGGGGGGGCAAGGCACAGATACGCAGTATTTT. It codes for CAISELAGGQGTDTQYF.